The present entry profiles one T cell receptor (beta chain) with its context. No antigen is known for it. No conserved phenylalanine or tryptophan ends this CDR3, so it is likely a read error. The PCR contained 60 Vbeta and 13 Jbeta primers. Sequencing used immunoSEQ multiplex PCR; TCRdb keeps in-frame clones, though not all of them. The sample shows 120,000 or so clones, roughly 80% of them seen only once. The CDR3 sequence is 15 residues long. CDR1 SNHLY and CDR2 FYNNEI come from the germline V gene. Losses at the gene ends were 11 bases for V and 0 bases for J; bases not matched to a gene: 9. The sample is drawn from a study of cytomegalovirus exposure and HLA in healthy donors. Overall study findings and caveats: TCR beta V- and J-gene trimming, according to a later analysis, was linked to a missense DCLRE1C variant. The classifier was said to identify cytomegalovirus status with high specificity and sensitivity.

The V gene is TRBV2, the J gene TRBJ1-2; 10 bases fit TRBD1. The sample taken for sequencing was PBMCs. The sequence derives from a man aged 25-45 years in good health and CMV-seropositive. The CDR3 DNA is TGTGCCGAACCGGGACAGGGGACCCCTAACTATGGCTACACCTCC. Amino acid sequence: CAEPGQGTPNYGYTS.